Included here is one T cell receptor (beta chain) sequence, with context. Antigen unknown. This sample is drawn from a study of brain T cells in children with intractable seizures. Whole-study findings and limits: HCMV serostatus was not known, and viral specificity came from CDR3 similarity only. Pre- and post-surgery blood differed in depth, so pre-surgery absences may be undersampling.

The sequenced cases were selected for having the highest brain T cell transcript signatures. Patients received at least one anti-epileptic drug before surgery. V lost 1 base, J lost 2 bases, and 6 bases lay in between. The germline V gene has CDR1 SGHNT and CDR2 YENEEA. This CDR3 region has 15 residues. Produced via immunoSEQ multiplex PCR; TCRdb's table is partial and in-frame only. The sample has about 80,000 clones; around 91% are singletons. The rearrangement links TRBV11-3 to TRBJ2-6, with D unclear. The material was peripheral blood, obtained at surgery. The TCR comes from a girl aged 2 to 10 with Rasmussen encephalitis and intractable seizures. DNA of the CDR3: TGTGCCAGCAGCTTAGGGGGTGCTGGGGCCAACGTCCTGACTTTC. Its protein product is CASSLGGAGANVLTF.